The sequence of this TCR beta chain was determined in a study of control samples from healthy donors and cancer patients. The CDR3 runs to 17 residues. Clones were sequenced by immunoSEQ multiplex PCR, and TCRdb holds only the in-frame ones, with some missing. This table holds tens of thousands of clones, 91% found once. The sequence was obtained from a man aged 25-45 years in good health. Sequenced: blood. V gene TRBV12-1 combines with J gene TRBJ2-7; TRBD1, as called in the table, went unchecked against the DNA. TRBV12-1 is a pseudogene segment. CDR3 in DNA: TGTGCCAGCAGGTCTCCCGGTGGGGACAGCTCAAGGCGCGAGCAGTACTTC. It is translated as CASRSPGGDSSRREQYF.